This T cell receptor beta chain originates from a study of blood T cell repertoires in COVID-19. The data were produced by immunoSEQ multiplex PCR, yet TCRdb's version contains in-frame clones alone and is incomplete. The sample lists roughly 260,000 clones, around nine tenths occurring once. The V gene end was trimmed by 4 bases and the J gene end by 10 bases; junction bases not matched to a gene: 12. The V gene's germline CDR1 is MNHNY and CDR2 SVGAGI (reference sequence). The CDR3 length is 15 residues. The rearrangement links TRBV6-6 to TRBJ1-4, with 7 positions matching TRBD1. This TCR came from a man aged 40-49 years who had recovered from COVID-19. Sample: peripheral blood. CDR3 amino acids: CASSFGQDNIVKLFF. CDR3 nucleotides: TGTGCCAGCAGTTTTGGACAGGACAATATCGTAAAACTGTTTTTT.